The T cell receptor beta chain under discussion was sequenced for a study of blood T cell repertoires in COVID-19. This clone was counted only a few times. Produced via immunoSEQ multiplex PCR; TCRdb's table is partial and in-frame only. The sample shows some 56,000 clones, 70% to 75% of them seen only once. The germline V gene has CDR1 MDHEN and CDR2 SYDVKM. There are 16 residues in the CDR3. Trimming removed 5 bases from V and 5 bases from J; junction bases left unmatched: 14. This clonotype was sampled from a woman aged 45-59 years with active or convalescent COVID-19. This chain joins TRBV28 and TRBJ1-1, with TRBD1 matching 7 bases. Sequenced input: peripheral blood. The chain's CDR3 is CASSPPLDRETTEAFF. The CDR3 DNA follows: TGTGCCAGCAGTCCTCCCCTCGACAGGGAGACGACTGAAGCTTTCTTT.